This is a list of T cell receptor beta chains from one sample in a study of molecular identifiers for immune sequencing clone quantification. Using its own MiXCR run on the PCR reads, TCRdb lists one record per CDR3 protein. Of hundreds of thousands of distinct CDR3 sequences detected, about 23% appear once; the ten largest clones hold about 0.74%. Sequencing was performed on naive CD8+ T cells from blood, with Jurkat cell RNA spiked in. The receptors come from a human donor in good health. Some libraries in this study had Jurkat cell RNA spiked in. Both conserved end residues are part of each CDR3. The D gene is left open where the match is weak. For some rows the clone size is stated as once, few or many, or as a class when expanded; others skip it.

CASSYAAGGGETQYF,TGTGCCAGCAGTTACGCTGCAGGCGGGGGGGAGACCCAGTACTTC,TRBJ2-5,TRBV6-2/TRBV6-3,few,TRBD2
CASSTPVRAGSETQYF,TGTGCCAGTAGTACCCCAGTTCGAGCGGGAAGTGAGACCCAGTACTTC,TRBJ2-5,TRBV19,many,TRBD2
CASSKGRDVEEKLFF,TGTGCCAGCAGCAAAGGCCGGGATGTTGAAGAAAAACTGTTTTTT,TRBJ1-4,TRBV7-9,many,-
CASSPWDFTDTQYF,TGTGCCAGCAGTCCCTGGGACTTCACAGATACGCAGTATTTT,TRBJ2-3,TRBV25-1,-,-
CSARGIRGWEGTNTEAFF,TGCAGTGCTAGAGGAATACGGGGGTGGGAGGGGACGAACACTGAAGCTTTCTTT,TRBJ1-1,TRBV20-1,-,-
CAISGALAGGSYGQYF,TGTGCCATCAGTGGGGCCCTTGCGGGAGGGTCCTACGGGCAGTACTTC,TRBJ2-7,TRBV10-3,-,TRBD2
CASSFWAGVADTQYF,TGTGCCAGCAGCTTTTGGGCGGGAGTCGCAGATACGCAGTATTTT,TRBJ2-3,TRBV5-6,-,TRBD2
CASSAWGRGTDTQYF,TGTGCCAGCAGTGCTTGGGGGCGGGGCACAGATACGCAGTATTTT,TRBJ2-3,TRBV12-3/TRBV12-4,-,-
CASSVAVGSAKNIQYF,TGCGCCAGCAGCGTAGCCGTGGGGTCGGCCAAAAACATTCAGTACTTC,TRBJ2-4,TRBV4-3,few,-
CASSDRARRTDTQYF,TGTGCCAGCAGCGACAGGGCCCGTCGCACAGATACGCAGTATTTT,TRBJ2-3,TRBV27,few,TRBD1
CASSRTTSGRTGELFF,TGTGCCAGCAGCCGTACGACTAGCGGGAGGACCGGGGAGCTGTTTTTT,TRBJ2-2,TRBV6-2/TRBV6-3,-,TRBD2
CASSILAGGPSTGELFF,TGTGCCAGTAGTATCTTGGCGGGAGGGCCAAGCACCGGGGAGCTGTTTTTT,TRBJ2-2,TRBV19,few,TRBD2
CASSQDPSGRSVHEQFF,TGCGCCAGCAGCCAAGATCCCAGCGGAAGGAGTGTTCATGAGCAGTTCTTC,TRBJ2-1,TRBV4-3,-,-
CSARNGVADTQYF,TGCAGTGCTAGAAACGGGGTGGCAGATACGCAGTATTTT,TRBJ2-3,TRBV20-1,few,-
CASSTWQGGELFF,TGTGCCAGCAGCACCTGGCAAGGCGGGGAGCTGTTTTTT,TRBJ2-2,TRBV13,many,-
CAGSLRLGDTEAFF,TGTGCCGGCAGCCTCCGATTGGGAGACACTGAAGCTTTCTTT,TRBJ1-1,TRBV5-3,-,-
CATSEPNSGRKFF,TGTGCCACCAGTGAACCTAACAGTGGGCGGAAGTTCTTC,TRBJ2-1,TRBV24-1,few,-
CASGDSAADTQYF,TGTGCCAGCGGCGACTCGGCCGCAGATACGCAGTATTTT,TRBJ2-3,TRBV2,many,-
CSARESGRTNYGYTF,TGCAGTGCTAGAGAATCCGGACGGACCAACTATGGCTACACCTTC,TRBJ1-2,TRBV20-1,-,-
CASSLEHMNTGELFF,TGTGCCAGCAGCCTTGAACACATGAACACCGGGGAGCTGTTTTTT,TRBJ2-2,TRBV7-2,-,-
CASSLWGGLTDTQYF,TGTGCCAGCAGCTTGTGGGGGGGGCTAACAGATACGCAGTATTTT,TRBJ2-3,TRBV5-5,few,-
CASGLVVTSGNGGKYF,TGTGCTAGTGGTTTGGTCGTCACTAGCGGGAACGGAGGGAAGTATTTT,TRBJ2-3,TRBV12-5,many,TRBD2
CASSQKTSYEQYF,TGTGCCAGCAGCCAGAAGACTTCGTACGAGCAGTACTTC,TRBJ2-7,TRBV27,-,-
CASSKRSPSGGVDEQFF,TGTGCCAGCAGCAAGAGATCTCCATCGGGAGGGGTGGATGAGCAGTTCTTC,TRBJ2-1,TRBV21-1,-,-
CAISDSTQTRDGANYGYTF,TGTGCCATCAGTGACAGCACACAAACAAGGGACGGGGCTAACTATGGCTACACCTTC,TRBJ1-2,TRBV10-3,once,-
CASSYSVVPGKLFF,TGTGCCAGCAGTTACTCTGTCGTTCCGGGAAAACTGTTTTTT,TRBJ1-4,TRBV6-5,many,-
CASTVRTEAFF,TGTGCCAGCACGGTAAGAACTGAAGCTTTCTTT,TRBJ1-1,TRBV6-2/TRBV6-3,few,-
CASSQDSWNRHSYTF,TGCGCCAGCAGCCAAGATAGTTGGAACAGGCACAGTTACACCTTC,TRBJ1-2,TRBV4-1,-,-
CASRRGPSTDTQYF,TGCGCCAGCAGGAGGGGTCCCAGCACAGATACGCAGTATTTT,TRBJ2-3,TRBV5-1,many,-
CASMEEQGIYNEQSF,TGTGCCAGCATGGAGGAACAGGGGATTTACAATGAGCAGTCCTTC,TRBJ2-1,TRBV6-5,once,TRBD1
CSARSSGANYEQYF,TGCAGTGCTAGATCTAGCGGGGCTAACTACGAGCAGTACTTC,TRBJ2-7,TRBV20-1,few,TRBD2